One sample yielded the 30 T cell receptor beta chains listed below, sequenced in a study of T-cell memory formation after mild COVID-19. TCRdb reanalysed the 5' RACE reads using MiXCR and keeps one entry per CDR3 protein. The sample records some 250,000 distinct CDR3 sequences, roughly 18% being singletons. The sequenced material came from PBMCs or a T cell subset sorted from them (not recorded which). The receptors originated from a man aged 18-30 years who had mild COVID-19 (a few samples of this study predate the infection). Cell type and time point are not known.

This clonotype was counted a few times. The genes are TRBV7-2 and TRBJ1-5; no definite D call. Germline loops: CDR1 SGHTA, CDR2 FQGNSA. The CDR3 has 13 amino acids. Trimming stripped 5 bases from V and 5 bases from J, with 10 bases between. CDR3 DNA: TGTGCCAGCAGCCAAACCCGGGATCAGCCCCAGCATTTT. It encodes CASSQTRDQPQHF. The whole variable domain, filled in from reference TRBV7-2 and TRBJ1-5, reads GAGVSQSPSNKVTEKGKDVELRCDPISGHTALYWYRQSLGQGLEFLIYFQGNSAPDKSGLPSDRFSAERTGGSVSTLTIQRTQQEDSAVYLCASSQTRDQPQHFGDGTRLSIL.

Comment on this clonotype: It may be a read error: a sequence one base away is much more abundant. The rearrangement uses TRBV11-2 and TRBJ1-1; D gene unclear. Per the germline V gene, CDR1 is SGHAT and CDR2 is FQNNGV. The CDR3 runs 14 residues. The CDR3 DNA reads TGTGCCAGCAGATTAGTGACGGGAAACACTGAAGCTTTCTTT. Its protein product is CASRLVTGNTEAFF.

The CDR3 sequence: CSVMDRNTGELFF. The CDR3 nucleotides read TGCAGCGTAATGGACAGAAACACCGGGGAGCTGTTTTTT. The chain carries TRBV29-1 and TRBJ2-2; D perhaps matches TRBD1 (6 bases). Trimming left V 6 bases short and J 2 bases short, with 10 bases between. This CDR3 region has 13 residues. Per germline, CDR1 SQVTM and CDR2 ANQGSEA.

The chain recombines TRBV7-3 with TRBJ2-1, with D tentatively TRBD1 (6 bases). This CDR3 is built from 13 residues. Germline V gene sequence: CDR1 SGHTA, CDR2 FQGTGA. V lost 9 bases, J lost 8 bases, and 17 bases lay in between. The DNA of the CDR3 is TGTGCCAGTGGGGACACAAATAGTGATGAGCAGTTCTTC. Its protein product is CASGDTNSDEQFF.

The chain is built from TRBV20-1 and TRBJ2-3, with 10 bases aligning to TRBD2. The germline CDR1 and CDR2 sequences are DFQATT and SNEGSKA (reference sequence). The length of the CDR3 is 15 residues. The J segment lost 5 bases and the V segment lost 6 bases, leaving 11 bases of the junction unmatched. The CDR3 DNA reads as TGCAGTGCCACCAAAGCGGGGGGGCTTGGAGATACGCAGTATTTT. Amino acids: CSATKAGGLGDTQYF.

V gene TRBV15 combines with J gene TRBJ1-5; a weak D match, TRBD1 (6 bases). The CDR3 totals 15 residues. V was trimmed by 0 bases and J by 7 bases, leaving 13 bases between them. Germline V gene sequence: CDR1 LNHNV, CDR2 YYDKDF (reference sequence). This CDR3 is CATSRDLGTGQPQHF. In DNA form, the CDR3 reads TGTGCCACCAGCAGAGATTTGGGTACAGGGCAGCCCCAGCATTTT.

CDR3: CASSVKGGSETQYF. The CDR3 nucleotides are TGTGCCAGCAGTGTTAAGGGAGGTTCGGAGACCCAGTACTTC. The chain combines TRBV12-3 or TRBV12-4 with TRBJ2-5; D is possibly TRBD2 (6 bases). The CDR3 spans 14 residues. The ends were cut back, 5 bases at V and 5 bases at J, with 15 bases in the middle.

This clonotype was recorded a few times. The chain combines TRBV5-1 with TRBJ2-1, with D perhaps TRBD1 or TRBD2 (5 bases each). Germline V gene data show CDR1 as SGHRS and CDR2 as YFSETQ. This CDR3 has 15 residues. Deletions cut 1 base from V and 5 bases from J, with 13 bases between. The CDR3 nucleotides are TGCGCCAGCAGCTTGTCGGGGCAGGCGAACAATGAGCAGTTCTTC. Its translation: CASSLSGQANNEQFF.

This clonotype was picked up a small number of times. The V and J genes are TRBV14 and TRBJ1-2, with TRBD1 matching 8 bases. Trimming cost V 5 bases and J 4 bases; bases outside gene matches: 6. The CDR3 contains 14 residues. Germline V gene sequence: CDR1 SGHDN, CDR2 FVKESK. The CDR3: CASSERTGFYGYTF. The DNA of the CDR3 is TGTGCCAGCAGCGAAAGGACAGGGTTCTATGGCTACACCTTC.

J is TRBJ1-3 and V is TRBV20-1; unclear D gene. CDR3 length: 13 amino acids. Per the germline V gene, CDR1 is DFQATT and CDR2 is SNEGSKA (reference sequence). V was clipped by 2 bases and J by 7 bases, with 12 bases between them. The CDR3 nucleotides read TGCAGTGCTAGATTTGGCAGTATTAACACCATATATTTT. The encoded protein is CSARFGSINTIYF.

Worth noting for this clonotype: A read error may produce the germline difference seen at one junction end. This chain links TRBV6-2 or TRBV6-3 with TRBJ2-3; TRBD2 might be the D (5 bases). From germline, CDR1 is MNHEY and CDR2 SVGEGT. The length of the CDR3 is 13 residues. This CDR3 reads CASTRPPGDTQCF. Here the CDR3 DNA reads TGTGCCAGCACCCGGCCGCCCGGGGATACGCAGTGTTTT.

CDR3: CASSEPRVNYGYTF. CDR3 DNA: TGTGCCAGCAGTGAGCCGAGGGTGAACTATGGCTACACCTTC. This chain uses TRBV2 with TRBJ1-2; no reliable D call. Germline V lookup: CDR1 SNHLY, CDR2 FYNNEI. V lost 3 bases to trimming and J lost 2 bases, with 10 bases between them. There are 14 residues in the CDR3.

CDR3 coding DNA: TGCGCCAGCAGCTCCCAGGGGACTGAAGCTTTCTTT. Its protein product is CASSSQGTEAFF. The chain has TRBV5-1 and TRBJ1-1, with a possible D match to TRBD1 (6 bases). CDR1 is SGHRS, CDR2 YFSETQ, per germline. V lost 3 bases, J lost 5 bases, and 8 bases lay in between. The CDR3 length is 12 residues.

This chain connects TRBV29-1 to TRBJ2-2, with 7 nucleotides matching TRBD1. Germline trimming cut 0 bases from V and 3 bases from J; bases unmatched to any gene: 4. The length of the CDR3 is 15 residues. Germline V gene sequence: CDR1 SQVTM, CDR2 ANQGSEA. DNA of the CDR3: TGCAGCGTTGAAGATCCGACAGGGTACACCGGGGAGCTGTTTTTT. Translating it yields CSVEDPTGYTGELFF.

The V gene is TRBV18, the J gene TRBJ1-5; a weak D match, TRBD1 (5 bases). With 6 bases removed from V and 7 bases from J, the gap between germline ends came to 22 bases. Germline V lookup: CDR1 KGHSH, CDR2 LQKENI. This CDR3 region has 16 residues. The CDR3 nucleotides are TGTGCCAGCTCTCTGGGGGAGGTCTTGTCGGGGCAGCCCCAGCATTTT. Translation gives CASSLGEVLSGQPQHF.

This clonotype was counted between two and nine times. This chain joins TRBV25-1 and TRBJ1-4; D gene uncertain. Trimming removed 3 bases from V and 8 bases from J, with 13 bases in between. CDR3 length: 14 amino acids. Germline V gene sequence: CDR1 MGHDK, CDR2 SYGVNS. The CDR3 protein is CASSDKWAGEKLFF. CDR3 nucleotide sequence: TGTGCCAGCAGTGATAAGTGGGCGGGGGAAAAACTGTTTTTT.

Many counts were recorded for this clonotype. The chain combines TRBV24-1 with TRBJ2-1; D unresolved. CDR3 size: 13 residues. Trimming pared 4 bases from V and 9 bases from J, leaving 12 bases between. Germline V CDR1 and CDR2: KGHDR, SFDVKD. The CDR3 loop is CATSDSSVSEQFF. CDR3 nucleotide sequence: TGTGCCACCAGTGACTCCTCAGTTAGTGAGCAGTTCTTC.

The chain carries TRBV7-2 and TRBJ2-2, with 7 bases identical to TRBD2. V lost 3 bases and J lost 2; bases outside the gene matches: 6. The CDR3 covers 16 residues. CDR1 SGHTA and CDR2 FQGNSA come from the germline V gene. Here the CDR3 DNA reads TGTGCCAGCAGCTTTTTTAGCGGGTTTAACACCGGGGAGCTGTTTTTT. Protein: CASSFFSGFNTGELFF.

The rearrangement uses TRBV20-1 and TRBJ1-5, with 8 bases identical to TRBD1. The CDR3 totals 15 residues. The ends lost 3 bases at V and 4 bases at J; junction bases unmatched: 8. The germline V gene has CDR1 DFQATT and CDR2 SNEGSKA (reference sequence). The CDR3 DNA is TGCAGTGCTAGTCCGACAGGGGACTATAATCAGCCCCAGCATTTT. Translating gives CSASPTGDYNQPQHF.

This clonotype occurred a few times. The V gene is TRBV18, the J gene TRBJ1-6, with D perhaps TRBD1 (6 bases). The V end was cut by 2 bases, the J end by 8 bases, with 16 bases between. This CDR3 is 16 amino acids long. CDR1 KGHSH and CDR2 LQKENI come from the germline V gene. The CDR3 DNA reads TGTGCCAGCTCACCATTTTGGCGACAGGAAGATTCACCCCTCCACTTT. Encoded protein: CASSPFWRQEDSPLHF. Filled out from reference TRBV18 and TRBJ1-6, the complete variable domain reads NAGVMQNPRHLVRRRGQEARLRCSPMKGHSHVYWYRQLPEEGLKFMVYLQKENIIDESGMPKERFSAEFPKEGPSILRIQQVVRGDSAAYFCASSPFWRQEDSPLHFGNGTRLTVT.

This clonotype has more than one count but fewer than ten. The V call is TRBV7-9, the J call TRBJ2-7; 8 bases are a match to TRBD1. CDR1 and CDR2 (germline): SEHNR, FQNEAQ (reference sequence). The J segment lost 5 bases and the V segment lost 5 bases, leaving 5 bases of the junction unmatched. CDR3 size: 13 residues. The CDR3 region is CASSPGGTHEQYV. In DNA form, the CDR3 reads TGTGCCAGCAGCCCAGGGGGCACCCACGAGCAGTACGTC.

This clonotype was picked up a small number of times. The chain couples TRBV18 to TRBJ2-1, with a tentative D call TRBD1 (6 bases). Between the trimmed V and J ends, which lost 1 base and 5 bases, there was a span of 12 bases. The germline V gene encodes CDR1 KGHSH and CDR2 LQKENI. The CDR3 loop spans 15 amino acids. CDR3 nucleotide sequence: TGTGCCAGCTCACCACTCGGACAGCGAGACAATGAGCAGTTCTTC. It encodes CASSPLGQRDNEQFF.

This clonotype has only a few counts. J is TRBJ2-5 and V is TRBV29-1; no definite D call. This CDR3 has 14 residues. The V gene lost 6 bases and the J gene lost 0 bases, with 14 bases spanning the gap. Germline CDR1 and CDR2: SQVTM and ANQGSEA. CDR3 protein: CSVQRALDQETQYF. The CDR3 nucleotides read TGCAGCGTCCAAAGGGCCCTTGACCAAGAGACCCAGTACTTC.

The J gene is TRBJ2-1, the V gene TRBV23-1; D is unclear. TRBV23-1 is sorted into the ORF group, with uncertain function. V gave up 4 bases and J gave up 8 bases, with 6 bases separating them. The CDR3 contains 11 residues. The CDR3 region is CASSPTHEQFF. The CDR3 DNA is TGCGCCAGCAGTCCCACCCATGAGCAGTTCTTC.

This clonotype was counted many times. CDR3 protein: CASSLYPRGEVDNEQFF. Here the CDR3 DNA reads TGTGCCAGCAGTTTATACCCACGCGGGGAAGTAGACAATGAGCAGTTCTTC. The chain joins TRBV28 to TRBJ2-1; TRBD2 might be the D (6 bases). The CDR3 spans 17 residues. V was shortened by 1 base and J by 5 bases, with 18 bases between the two germline ends. CDR1 and CDR2 from the germline V gene are MDHEN and SYDVKM.

The V call is TRBV6-5, the J call TRBJ2-1; the D is unclear. Germline values: CDR1 MNHEY, CDR2 SVGAGI. CDR3 size: 13 residues. Between the trimmed V and J ends, which lost 2 bases and 2 bases, there was a span of 4 bases. The CDR3 DNA reads as TGTGCCAGCAGTTACGGGCCCTACAATGAGCAGTTCTTC. Protein sequence: CASSYGPYNEQFF.

This clonotype was detected a few times. This chain uses TRBV7-8 with TRBJ2-2; 7 bases line up with TRBD1. Germline V gene sequence: CDR1 SGHVS, CDR2 FQNEAQ. The CDR3 has 15 residues. Germline trimming cut 0 bases from V and 5 bases from J; bases unmatched to any gene: 3. The CDR3 DNA reads as TGTGCCAGCAGCTTAGCGATACAGGGGACCGGGGAGCTGTTTTTT. It encodes CASSLAIQGTGELFF.

This clonotype was picked up a small number of times. The chain couples TRBV5-1 to TRBJ1-2; TRBD1 is a possible D gene (6 bases). CDR3 length: 13 amino acids. Trimming removed 7 bases at V and 2 bases at J, with 12 bases between. CDR1 and CDR2 from the germline V gene are SGHRS and YFSETQ. CDR3 nucleotide sequence: TGCGCCAGCGGCCCAACAGGGAACTATGGCTACACCTTC. Amino acid sequence: CASGPTGNYGYTF.

This clonotype was detected a few times. The chain is built from TRBV5-1 and TRBJ2-7, with 9 bases matching TRBD1. The junction had 4 bases not matched to a gene; V was cut back by 4 bases and J by 2 bases. Germline V gene lookup returns CDR1 SGHRS and CDR2 YFSETQ. The CDR3 contains 14 residues. The CDR3 region has the DNA TGCGCCAGCAGCATCGGGACAGGGCCCTACGAGCAGTACTTC. Protein product: CASSIGTGPYEQYF.

The rearrangement joins TRBV7-2 to TRBJ2-5; the D is unclear. The CDR3 totals 15 residues. The V end lost 5 bases, the J end lost 4 bases, and 17 bases lay between the germline ends. Germline V gene lookup returns CDR1 SGHTA and CDR2 FQGNSA. CDR3 sequence: CASSPAGLGRETQYF. The CDR3 bases are TGTGCCAGCAGCCCAGCTGGTCTGGGTCGAGAGACCCAGTACTTC.